The 31 T cell receptor beta chains listed next were all sequenced from one sample in a study of shared clonotypes between healthy human individuals. Naive-designated CD8 cells lacked CD45RO, were positively enriched for CCR7, and omitted terminally differentiated effector memory CD45RA+ cells. TCRdb's copy holds only in-frame clones and misses some; the assay was immunoSEQ multiplex PCR. This sample has some 2 million clones, with around 96% found just once. Sequenced: naive CD8+ T cells sorted from blood. The receptors come from a man aged 18 to 35 in good health.

Concerning this clone itself: The sample has other DNA sequences that encode this CDR3 too. The chain employs TRBV5-1 and TRBJ2-7; D remains ambiguous. The germline V and J ends were trimmed by 0 bases and 1 base, with 5 bases remaining between them. The length of the CDR3 is 13 residues. Per the germline V gene, CDR1 is SGHRS and CDR2 is YFSETQ. DNA of the CDR3: TGCGCCAGCAGCTTGGCAGCGTCCTACGAGCAGTACTTC. Translated: CASSLAASYEQYF.

This rearrangement joins TRBV15 to TRBJ2-3; D gene ambiguous. V gave up 5 bases and J gave up 3 bases, with 6 bases separating them. From germline, CDR1 is LNHNV and CDR2 YYDKDF (reference sequence). The CDR3 extends over 12 amino acids. CDR3 residues: CATSGPTDTQYF. In nucleotides, the CDR3 is TGTGCCACCAGCGGACCGACAGATACGCAGTATTTT.

Points on this clone: Within the sample, other DNA sequences also encode this same CDR3. This chain links TRBV7-2 with TRBJ1-4, with D uncertain. V dropped 1 base and J dropped 0 bases, with 9 bases sitting between them. CDR3 length equals 16 residues. CDR1 and CDR2 (germline): SGHTA, FQGNSA. CDR3 DNA: TGTGCCAGCAGCTTAGAGCCATGGGCAACTAATGAAAAACTGTTTTTT. Its translation is CASSLEPWATNEKLFF.

The chain is built from TRBV30 and TRBJ1-2; D not resolved. The CDR3 is 13 residues long. Germline V gene data show CDR1 as GTSNPN and CDR2 as SVGIG (reference sequence). With 0 bases removed from V and 8 bases from J, the gap between germline ends came to 13 bases. The CDR3 spells CAWSVASLGGYTF. CDR3 nucleotide sequence: TGTGCCTGGAGTGTAGCAAGCTTAGGGGGCTACACCTTC.

The chain uses TRBV5-6 and TRBJ2-7, with unresolved D. Trimming took off 2 bases at V and 2 bases at J, with 8 bases between the two ends. The germline V gene has CDR1 SGHDT and CDR2 YYEEEE. The CDR3 runs to 13 residues. CDR3 sequence (DNA): TGTGCCAGCAGCTTAGCTAGGGCCTACGAGCAGTACTTC. Amino acids: CASSLARAYEQYF.

In nucleotides, the CDR3 is TGTGCCAGCAGCGCACACACAGGGGGCGCCTCGAACTACGAGCAGTACTTC. Its protein product is CASSAHTGGASNYEQYF. This chain joins TRBV9 and TRBJ2-7; 9 nucleotides agree with TRBD1. Per germline, CDR1 SGDLS and CDR2 YYNGEE. V lost 3 bases and J lost 3; bases outside the gene matches: 13. This CDR3 region has 17 residues. The variable domain in full, completed from reference TRBV9 and TRBJ2-7, reads DSGVTQTPKHLITATGQRVTLRCSPRSGDLSVYWYQQSLDQGLQFLIQYYNGEERAKGNILERFSAQQFPDLHSELNLSSLELGDSALYFCASSAHTGGASNYEQYFGPGTRLTVT.

The rearrangement uses TRBV9 and TRBJ2-6; D is possibly TRBD1 (5 bases). CDR1 and CDR2 (germline): SGDLS, YYNGEE. This CDR3 is built from 17 residues. V shed 3 bases and J shed 4 bases, with 17 bases lying between them. CDR3 sequence reads: CASSAGMWGAGANVLTF. CDR3 sequence (DNA): TGTGCCAGCAGCGCAGGTATGTGGGGCGCCGGGGCCAACGTCCTGACTTTC. Looking up the rest from reference TRBV9 and TRBJ2-6 gives the full variable domain: DSGVTQTPKHLITATGQRVTLRCSPRSGDLSVYWYQQSLDQGLQFLIQYYNGEERAKGNILERFSAQQFPDLHSELNLSSLELGDSALYFCASSAGMWGAGANVLTFGAGSRLTVL.

The gene calls are TRBV5-4 and TRBJ1-2, with 9 bases that match TRBD1. The V segment lost 4 bases and the J segment 3 bases; nucleotides outside the gene matches: 10. CDR3 size: 16 residues. The germline V gene encodes CDR1 SGHNT and CDR2 YYREEE (reference sequence). Written as DNA, the CDR3 is TGTGCCAGCAGCCAACCGGGACAGGGTTGGGACTATGGCTACACCTTC. Translating gives CASSQPGQGWDYGYTF.

This clone was observed a single time. The chain couples TRBV5-6 to TRBJ2-1; the D gene is possibly TRBD2 (6 bases). The CDR3 loop spans 13 amino acids. Trimming shortened V by 4 bases and J by 4 bases, and 9 bases separated the two germline ends. Germline V gene sequence: CDR1 SGHDT, CDR2 YYEEEE. The CDR3 is CASSAGTYNEQFF. As DNA, the CDR3 is TGTGCCAGCAGCGCCGGGACTTACAATGAGCAGTTCTTC.

This chain connects TRBV28 to TRBJ2-1; 9 bases are shared with TRBD1. V was pared by 8 bases and J by 9 bases, with 2 bases of the junction left unmatched. There are 11 residues in the CDR3. The germline V gene has CDR1 MDHEN and CDR2 SYDVKM. The CDR3 is CASGQGSEQFF. The CDR3 bases are TGTGCCAGCGGACAGGGGAGTGAGCAGTTCTTC.

The rearrangement joins TRBV4-1 to TRBJ2-7; D might be TRBD1 (7 bases). CDR3 length: 14 amino acids. Germline V gives CDR1 MGHRA, CDR2 YSYEKL. Trimming pared 0 bases from V and 6 bases from J, leaving 12 bases between. In nucleotides, the CDR3 is TGCGCCAGCAGCCAAGATCAGGAGGGGGCCGAGCAGTACTTC. This gives the protein CASSQDQEGAEQYF.

Worth noting for this clone: At the DNA level, this CDR3 is encoded by other sequences in the same sample as well. This chain links TRBV4-1 with TRBJ2-7, with D hard to call. Trimming pared 1 base from V and 3 bases from J, leaving 7 bases between. Germline CDR1 is MGHRA and CDR2 is YSYEKL. CDR3 length equals 13 residues. CDR3 amino acids: CASSQVGSYEQYF. The CDR3 coding sequence is TGCGCCAGCAGCCAAGTGGGCAGCTACGAGCAGTACTTC.

The chain carries TRBV27 and TRBJ2-5; D unresolved. Germline V lookup: CDR1 MNHEY, CDR2 SMNVEV (reference sequence). The ends were cut back, 5 bases at V and 5 bases at J, with 12 bases in the middle. The CDR3 runs 13 residues. CDR3 sequence (DNA): TGTGCCAGCAGTCCCTATTTAGGGGAGACCCAGTACTTC. Its translation: CASSPYLGETQYF.

The sample holds one count of this clone. This chain links TRBV15 with TRBJ2-3; 13 positions match TRBD2. The germline CDR1 and CDR2 sequences are LNHNV and YYDKDF (reference sequence). The CDR3 sequence is 20 residues long. V was clipped by 3 bases and J by 0 bases; unmatched bases: 12. In nucleotides, the CDR3 is TGTGCCACCAGCAGGACCATTAGGACTAGCGGGAGTCTGAGCACAGATACGCAGTATTTT. This translates into CATSRTIRTSGSLSTDTQYF.

In the case of this clone: This sample includes further DNA sequences coding for the same CDR3. The chain links TRBV30 to TRBJ2-7, with D uncertain. The CDR3 is 11 amino acids. CDR1 and CDR2 (germline): GTSNPN, SVGIG (reference sequence). V dropped 3 bases and J dropped 2 bases, with 5 bases sitting between them. The CDR3 DNA reads TGTGCCTGGAGCGCCCCCTACGAGCAGTACTTC. Protein product: CAWSAPYEQYF.

The chain employs TRBV6-1 and TRBJ1-4; D unresolved. Germline lookup yields CDR1 MNHNS and CDR2 SASEGT. The germline V and J ends were trimmed by 10 bases and 0 bases, with 9 bases remaining between them. The CDR3 spans 13 residues. The CDR3 DNA follows: TGTGCCACCAAGGAAGCAACTAATGAAAAACTGTTTTTT. This translates into CATKEATNEKLFF.

The count of this clone is one. The chain links TRBV7-9 to TRBJ2-5, with TRBD2 identical over 10 bases. This CDR3 spans 13 amino acids. V dropped 5 bases and J dropped 5; count of bases not matched to a gene: 2. Germline V CDR1 and CDR2: SEHNR, FQNEAQ (reference sequence). CDR3 nucleotides: TGTGCCAGCAGCGCGGGACTAGCGGAGACCCAGTACTTC. This codes for CASSAGLAETQYF. Full variable domain (missing parts from reference TRBV7-9 and TRBJ2-5): DTGVSQNPRHKITKRGQNVTFRCDPISEHNRLYWYRQTLGQGPEFLTYFQNEAQLEKSRLLSDRFSAERPKGSFSTLEIQRTEQGDSAMYLCASSAGLAETQYFGPGTRLLVL.

This sequence joins TRBV10-3 and TRBJ2-7; 8 bases are shared with TRBD2. Germline V gene sequence: CDR1 ENHRY, CDR2 SYGVKD. The CDR3 is 14 amino acids. V was clipped by 4 bases and J by 3 bases; unmatched bases: 5. The CDR3 DNA sequence: TGTGCCATCAGTGTCGGGGGACTAGGCTACGAGCAGTACTTC. Protein product: CAISVGGLGYEQYF.

The chain links TRBV6-1 to TRBJ1-6; D might be TRBD1 (5 bases). Germline CDR1 and CDR2: MNHNS and SASEGT. CDR3 length: 11 residues. V dropped 6 bases and J dropped 16 bases, with 13 bases sitting between them. The CDR3 nucleotides are TGTGCCAGCAGGGGGGGGGAAAGGCTCCACTTT. Amino acid sequence: CASRGGERLHF.

The V and J genes are TRBV7-4 and TRBJ2-7; 7 bases agree with TRBD2. In germline, CDR1 is SGHVT, CDR2 SQSDAQ. V dropped 1 base and J dropped 0; count of bases not matched to a gene: 3. The CDR3 is 15 residues long. As DNA, the CDR3 is TGTGCCAGCAGCTTAGTCCCTAGCGGCTCCTACGAGCAGTACTTC. Encoded protein: CASSLVPSGSYEQYF.

The chain has TRBV18 and TRBJ1-1; 11 bases line up with TRBD1. The germline V gene encodes CDR1 KGHSH and CDR2 LQKENI. The CDR3 has 16 amino acids. J lost 3 bases, V lost 3 bases, and 6 bases had no gene match. CDR3 bases: TGTGCCAGCTCACCGGGACAGGGGGAATGGGACACTGAAGCTTTCTTT. Residues: CASSPGQGEWDTEAFF.

About this clone: Other DNA sequences in this sample translate to the same CDR3. The J gene is TRBJ2-7, the V gene TRBV5-6, with a tentative D call TRBD2 (5 bases). CDR3 length: 15 residues. V was trimmed by 1 base and J by 0 bases, leaving 11 bases between them. The V gene's germline CDR1 is SGHDT and CDR2 YYEEEE. As DNA, the CDR3 is TGTGCCAGCAGCTTGTATGCGGGTAGCTCCTACGAGCAGTACTTC. The encoded protein is CASSLYAGSSYEQYF.

The V gene is TRBV27, the J gene TRBJ2-7; TRBD1 aligns across 12 bases. Germline V gene data show CDR1 as MNHEY and CDR2 as SMNVEV (reference sequence). This CDR3 spans 16 amino acids. V trimming: 5 bases; J trimming: 6 bases; junction bases outside the gene matches: 11. Written as DNA, the CDR3 is TGTGCCAGCAGTCCGTCCTGGGACAGGGGGCTATCCGAGCAGTACTTC. It specifies CASSPSWDRGLSEQYF.

V is TRBV6-1 and J is TRBJ1-3; D might be TRBD1 (6 bases). The V end was cut by 5 bases, the J end by 4 bases, with 15 bases between. Germline-derived CDR1 and CDR2 are MNHNS and SASEGT. The CDR3 loop spans 15 amino acids. The CDR3 protein is CASSRPGAYGNTIYF. The CDR3 coding sequence is TGTGCCAGCAGTCGCCCGGGGGCGTACGGAAACACCATATATTTT.

The chain links TRBV27 to TRBJ2-1; tentatively, D is TRBD1 (5 bases). This CDR3 has 14 residues. Germline assignment: CDR1 MNHEY and CDR2 SMNVEV (reference sequence). Trimming pared 6 bases from V and 6 bases from J, leaving 15 bases between. In nucleotides, the CDR3 is TGTGCCAGCAGGGGGCTAGTAGATGGCAATGAGCAGTTCTTC. Its protein is CASRGLVDGNEQFF.

As regards this clone: The sample carries other DNA sequences with the same CDR3. The rearrangement uses TRBV5-4 and TRBJ2-5; D remains unclear. Deletions cut 2 bases from V and 2 bases from J, with 7 bases between. CDR1 is SGHNT, CDR2 YYREEE, per germline (reference sequence). The CDR3 is 13 residues long. CDR3 protein: CASSLPPQETQYF. The DNA of the CDR3 is TGTGCCAGCAGCTTACCCCCTCAAGAGACCCAGTACTTC.

The chain combines TRBV13 with TRBJ2-7; 7 nucleotides agree with TRBD1. The V gene end was trimmed by 5 bases and the J gene end by 2 bases; junction bases not matched to a gene: 6. CDR3 length: 14 residues. CDR1 is PRHDT, CDR2 FYEKMQ, per germline (reference sequence). The CDR3 here is CASSRTGVAYEQYF. DNA of the CDR3: TGTGCCAGCAGCCGTACAGGGGTGGCCTACGAGCAGTACTTC.

The chain links TRBV19 to TRBJ2-7; D gene uncertain. V lost 8 bases and J 0 bases, leaving 14 bases between the germline ends. CDR3 length: 14 amino acids. Germline V gene data show CDR1 as LNHDA and CDR2 as SQIVND (reference sequence). DNA for the CDR3: TGTGCCAGTTCCCCAGCGAGGACCTCCTACGAGCAGTACTTC. It encodes CASSPARTSYEQYF.

The rearrangement joins TRBV9 to TRBJ2-2; 9 nucleotides match TRBD1. Germline assignment: CDR1 SGDLS and CDR2 YYNGEE. This CDR3 region has 18 residues. The V gene end was trimmed by 0 bases and the J gene end by 4 bases; junction bases not matched to a gene: 10. DNA for the CDR3: TGTGCCAGCAGCGTAGCGGACAGGGGACTCGGGAGCACCGGGGAGCTGTTTTTT. Its translation is CASSVADRGLGSTGELFF.

This clone came up once. The chain combines TRBV28 with TRBJ2-1; a possible D gene is TRBD2 (6 bases). V shed 4 bases and J shed 6 bases, with 13 bases lying between them. Germline values: CDR1 MDHEN, CDR2 SYDVKM. CDR3 length: 14 residues. The CDR3 nucleotides read TGTGCCAGCAGTTCCTCCGGGACTGCCAATGAGCAGTTCTTC. Translated, it gives CASSSSGTANEQFF. Based on the CDR3 plus reference TRBV28 and TRBJ2-1, the full variable domain is DVKVTQSSRYLVKRTGEKVFLECVQDMDHENMFWYRQDPGLGLRLIYFSYDVKMKEKGDIPEGYSVSREKKERFSLILESASTNQTSMYLCASSSSGTANEQFFGPGTRLTVL.

The rearrangement joins TRBV10-3 to TRBJ2-7; 9 nucleotides match TRBD1. Looked up from germline, CDR1 is ENHRY and CDR2 is SYGVKD. J gave up 6 bases and V 3 bases, and 9 bases lay outside the gene matches. The CDR3 loop spans 15 amino acids. The CDR3, as DNA: TGTGCCATCAGTGACTCACCGGGACAGGGATCCGAGCAGTACTTC. Amino acid sequence: CAISDSPGQGSEQYF.